The 29 T cell receptor beta chains presented below share a single source sample, sequenced in a study of T-cell reconstitution after alpha-beta-depleted transplantation in children. Unique molecular identifiers were incorporated during preparation of the TCRbeta library. TCRdb re-derived calls from the PCR reads in MiXCR, one entry per CDR3 protein. The data hold about 610,000 distinct CDR3 sequences, with approximately 30% observed a single time. The material was PBMCs, obtained before TCRalphabeta/CD19-depleted stem cell transplant. The receptor set was obtained from a boy under two years old with Wiskott-Aldrich syndrome, due to receive a stem cell transplant.

The V and J genes are TRBV20-1 and TRBJ2-1; D not resolved. V dropped 1 base and J dropped 8 bases, with 9 bases sitting between them. The germline gives CDR1 DFQATT, CDR2 SNEGSKA (reference sequence). The CDR3 totals 12 residues. This chain's CDR3 is CSARVTSDEQFF. DNA for the CDR3: TGCAGTGCTAGAGTGACCTCGGATGAGCAGTTCTTC.

The V and J genes are TRBV18 and TRBJ2-5; 8 bases line up with TRBD1. The CDR3 extends over 15 amino acids. The ends lost 0 bases at V and 5 bases at J; junction bases unmatched: 5. The germline V gene has CDR1 KGHSH and CDR2 LQKENI. In DNA, the CDR3 is TGTGCCAGCTCACCACCGACAGGGGTGCGGGAGACCCAGTACTTC. It codes for CASSPPTGVRETQYF.

This clonotype was seen a handful of times. The chain carries TRBV5-6 and TRBJ1-5; the D is unclear. The germline V gene has CDR1 SGHDT and CDR2 YYEEEE. This CDR3 comprises 15 residues. V lost 1 base and J 0 bases, leaving 8 bases between the germline ends. CDR3 loop: CASSLSPNSNQPQHF. CDR3 in DNA: TGTGCCAGCAGCTTGAGCCCGAATAGCAATCAGCCCCAGCATTTT.

The gene calls are TRBV5-1 and TRBJ2-1, with D perhaps TRBD1 or TRBD2 (5 bases each). Germline V lookup: CDR1 SGHRS, CDR2 YFSETQ. The ends were cut back, 4 bases at V and 0 bases at J, with 8 bases in the middle. This CDR3 region has 14 residues. For the CDR3, the DNA is TGCGCCAGCAGCCGGGACCGCTCCTACAATGAGCAGTTCTTC. Protein sequence: CASSRDRSYNEQFF.

The V call is TRBV5-6, the J call TRBJ1-2; D is ambiguous. Germline values: CDR1 SGHDT, CDR2 YYEEEE. V lost 1 base to trimming and J lost 5 bases, with 15 bases between them. The CDR3 has 15 residues. For the CDR3, the DNA is TGTGCCAGCAGCTTGTGGACCGGGGAGACTTATGGCTACACCTTC. It translates to CASSLWTGETYGYTF.

J is TRBJ1-4 and V is TRBV15, with D hard to call. CDR3 size: 14 residues. Germline CDR1 reads LNHNV; CDR2 reads YYDKDF (reference sequence). Deletions cut 1 base from V and 0 bases from J, with 3 bases between. CDR3 coding DNA: TGTGCCACCAGCAGAGGGTCAACTAATGAAAAACTGTTTTTT. Its protein is CATSRGSTNEKLFF.

J is TRBJ2-5 and V is TRBV20-1, with D possibly TRBD1 on 5 matching bases. The CDR3 is 15 amino acids. V was shortened by 2 bases and J by 4 bases, with 17 bases between the two germline ends. Germline assignment: CDR1 DFQATT and CDR2 SNEGSKA (reference sequence). The CDR3 DNA is TGCAGTGCTAGACCCGGACACCGGGCCCCAGAGACCCAGTACTTC. The encoded protein is CSARPGHRAPETQYF.

The chain combines TRBV5-1 with TRBJ2-3, with 7 bases fitting TRBD2. In germline, CDR1 is SGHRS, CDR2 YFSETQ. This CDR3 contains 15 residues. V shed 5 bases and J 1 base; nucleotides not matched to a gene: 7. The CDR3 DNA reads as TGCGCCAGCAGTAGGCGGGAGCGTGGCACAGATACGCAGTATTTT. This codes for CASSRRERGTDTQYF.

This clonotype showed up just a few times. This chain joins TRBV5-1 and TRBJ1-2, with TRBD1 as a possible D gene (5 bases). The CDR3 runs 15 residues. V gave up 5 bases and J gave up 2 bases, with 16 bases separating them. Per the germline V gene, CDR1 is SGHRS and CDR2 is YFSETQ. In DNA form, the CDR3 reads TGCGCCAGCAGTGTCTCTGCAGGGAACAACTATGGCTACACCTTC. Protein product: CASSVSAGNNYGYTF.

In its sample, this clonotype was seen a few times. The chain uses TRBV28 and TRBJ1-2; D gene unclear. Germline-derived CDR1 and CDR2 are MDHEN and SYDVKM. Between the trimmed V and J ends, which lost 6 bases and 4 bases, there was a span of 12 bases. The CDR3 length is 13 residues. In DNA form, the CDR3 reads TGTGCCAGCAGGAACTCAAGATCCTATGGCTACACCTTC. As protein: CASRNSRSYGYTF.

The genes are TRBV9 and TRBJ2-1; D is uncertain. Germline lookup yields CDR1 SGDLS and CDR2 YYNGEE. V lost 2 bases and J 8 bases, leaving 8 bases between the germline ends. The CDR3 is 12 amino acids. The CDR3 region has the DNA TGTGCCAGCAGCGTTTCACTGGATGAGCAGTTCTTC. The encoded protein is CASSVSLDEQFF.

There are a few counts of this clonotype. V usage is TRBV14 and J usage is TRBJ2-1, with 10 positions matching TRBD2. This CDR3 contains 20 residues. Trimming cost V 0 bases and J 2 bases; bases outside gene matches: 13. The germline V gene has CDR1 SGHDN and CDR2 FVKESK. Here the CDR3 reads CASSQDLGLAELWPYNEQFF. The CDR3, as DNA: TGTGCCAGCAGCCAAGATCTTGGACTAGCGGAGCTTTGGCCCTACAATGAGCAGTTCTTC.

The V call is TRBV12-3 or TRBV12-4, the J call TRBJ2-3; no firm D call. The CDR3 has 14 residues. V lost 5 bases to trimming and J lost 5 bases, with 14 bases between them. CDR3 loop: CASSDYRTLDTQYF. The CDR3 nucleotides are TGTGCCAGCAGTGATTATCGGACGTTAGATACGCAGTATTTT.

This chain connects TRBV6-5 to TRBJ2-7; 9 nucleotides match TRBD2. Germline assignment: CDR1 MNHEY and CDR2 SVGAGI. The junction had 4 bases not matched to a gene; V was cut back by 0 bases and J by 10 bases. The CDR3 consists of 13 residues. The DNA for the CDR3 is TGTGCCAGCAGTTACTCGGGACTAGCCTTTCAGTACTTC. Translated: CASSYSGLAFQYF.

CDR3 DNA: TGTGCCAGCAGTTTATCGGGGGGAGGTAGCACCGGGGAGCTGTTTTTT. It is translated as CASSLSGGGSTGELFF. V and J are TRBV27 and TRBJ2-2; D is perhaps TRBD2 (6 bases). V gave up 0 bases and J gave up 4 bases, with 12 bases separating them. The CDR3 is made up of 16 amino acids. CDR1 and CDR2 (germline): MNHEY, SMNVEV (reference sequence).

The V call is TRBV7-2, the J call TRBJ2-7; perhaps TRBD2 as D (6 bases). The CDR3 runs to 16 residues. V lost 1 base, J lost 8 bases, and 21 bases lay in between. Germline CDR1 reads SGHTA; CDR2 reads FQGNSA. Here the CDR3 DNA reads TGTGCCAGCAGCTTAGAGGTTGGTCTAGCGATTACTCAGCAGTACTTC. Translating it yields CASSLEVGLAITQQYF.

V usage is TRBV4-1 and J usage is TRBJ2-3, with TRBD2 identical over 9 bases. CDR1 is MGHRA, CDR2 YSYEKL, per germline. There are 17 residues in the CDR3. V lost 1 base to trimming and J lost 3 bases; unmatched junction nucleotides: 8. CDR3 sequence (DNA): TGCGCCAGCAGCCAAGGAATGGCGGGAGGGCCGACAGATACGCAGTATTTT. It is translated as CASSQGMAGGPTDTQYF.

The V and J genes are TRBV6-6 and TRBJ1-2; D remains ambiguous. The CDR3 has 13 residues. Trimming left V 3 bases short and J 3 bases short, with 8 bases between. CDR1 MNHNY and CDR2 SVGAGI come from the germline V gene (reference sequence). The chain's CDR3 is CASSYSRDYGYTF. The CDR3 nucleotides are TGTGCCAGCAGTTATTCGAGGGACTATGGCTACACCTTC.

This clonotype was detected only a few times. V and J are TRBV18 and TRBJ2-6, with 8 bases fitting TRBD1. This CDR3 comprises 17 residues. J lost 0 bases, V lost 8 bases, and 9 bases had no gene match. Per germline, CDR1 KGHSH and CDR2 LQKENI. The CDR3: CASLFGQGPSGANVLTF. In nucleotides, the CDR3 is TGTGCCAGCCTCTTCGGACAGGGCCCCTCTGGGGCCAACGTCCTGACTTTC.

The rearrangement links TRBV5-1 to TRBJ2-7; D gene unclear. The V and J ends lost 2 bases and 0 bases respectively, with 9 bases between them. CDR1 and CDR2 (germline): SGHRS, YFSETQ. CDR3 length: 14 amino acids. The CDR3: CASSFKGNSYEQYF. In DNA, the CDR3 is TGCGCCAGCAGCTTTAAAGGGAACTCCTACGAGCAGTACTTC.

This clonotype was recorded many times. The genes are TRBV24-1 and TRBJ2-1; D is undetermined. Germline assignment: CDR1 KGHDR and CDR2 SFDVKD. The CDR3 loop spans 13 amino acids. The germline V and J ends were trimmed by 0 bases and 13 bases, with 12 bases remaining between them. CDR3 protein: CATSDLQYGQQFF. CDR3 sequence (DNA): TGTGCCACCAGTGATTTGCAATACGGGCAACAGTTCTTC.

The gene calls are TRBV12-3 or TRBV12-4 and TRBJ2-2, with 7 bases identical to TRBD1. The length of the CDR3 is 16 residues. The V and J ends lost 1 base and 4 bases, in that order; junction bases with no gene match: 6. CDR3 residues: CASSLEQGLGTGELFF. CDR3 in DNA: TGTGCCAGCAGTTTAGAACAGGGGTTGGGCACCGGGGAGCTGTTTTTT.

The rearrangement links TRBV28 to TRBJ1-2; D perhaps matches TRBD1 (5 bases). Deletions cut 7 bases from V and 4 bases from J, with 16 bases between. Germline V gene data show CDR1 as MDHEN and CDR2 as SYDVKM. The CDR3 length is 14 residues. Here the CDR3 reads CASIMRGHIYGYTF. For the CDR3, the DNA is TGTGCCAGCATCATGAGAGGACACATCTATGGCTACACCTTC.

This clonotype has just a few counts. In DNA, the CDR3 is TGTGCCACCAGTGATCACAGGGGGGGATCCTACAATGAGCAGTTCTTC. This gives the protein CATSDHRGGSYNEQFF. The chain couples TRBV24-1 to TRBJ2-1, with D maybe TRBD1 (8 bases). CDR3 length: 16 amino acids. Germline assignment: CDR1 KGHDR and CDR2 SFDVKD. The V and J ends lost 3 bases and 1 base respectively, with 12 bases between them.

V and J are TRBV20-1 and TRBJ2-7; TRBD2 matches 14 bases. The CDR3 has 14 amino acids. V lost 5 bases to trimming and J lost 4 bases; unmatched junction nucleotides: 4. Germline-derived CDR1 and CDR2 are DFQATT and SNEGSKA (reference sequence). The CDR3 sequence is CSAERTSGRYEQYF. For the CDR3, the DNA is TGCAGTGCTGAAAGGACTAGCGGGAGGTACGAGCAGTACTTC.

The chain combines TRBV20-1 with TRBJ2-6, with 10 bases fitting TRBD2. The ends lost 5 bases at V and 0 bases at J; junction bases unmatched: 4. CDR3 length: 16 residues. The germline V gene has CDR1 DFQATT and CDR2 SNEGSKA (reference sequence). DNA of the CDR3: TGCAGTGCTCAGCGGGAGGGGAGCTCTGGGGCCAACGTCCTGACTTTC. It yields the protein CSAQREGSSGANVLTF.

The table lists this clonotype with a few counts. This chain links TRBV7-2 with TRBJ2-2; D call uncertain. CDR3 length: 13 residues. CDR1 is SGHTA, CDR2 FQGNSA, per germline. Trimming took 2 bases from V and 9 from J, leaving 10 bases between them. The CDR3 spells CASSLSPLRELFF. In DNA form, the CDR3 reads TGTGCCAGCAGCTTATCCCCCCTCCGGGAGCTGTTTTTT.

This clonotype was counted a few times. The rearrangement uses TRBV28 and TRBJ2-1, with D possibly TRBD1 on 6 matching bases. The V end was cut by 6 bases, the J end by 8 bases, with 11 bases between. The CDR3 extends over 12 amino acids. Germline CDR1 reads MDHEN; CDR2 reads SYDVKM. The CDR3 nucleotides are TGTGCCAGCAGCCATGGGGGCTATGAGCAGTTCTTC. Its translation: CASSHGGYEQFF.

This chain joins TRBV6-1 and TRBJ2-7; D may be TRBD2 (6 bases). Germline V gene data show CDR1 as MNHNS and CDR2 as SASEGT. The CDR3 has 17 amino acids. Trimming shortened V by 6 bases and J by 0 bases, and 21 bases separated the two germline ends. The CDR3: CASSRRDSEGASYEQYF. The CDR3 DNA reads TGTGCCAGCAGCCGCCGGGACTCAGAAGGGGCCTCCTACGAGCAGTACTTC.